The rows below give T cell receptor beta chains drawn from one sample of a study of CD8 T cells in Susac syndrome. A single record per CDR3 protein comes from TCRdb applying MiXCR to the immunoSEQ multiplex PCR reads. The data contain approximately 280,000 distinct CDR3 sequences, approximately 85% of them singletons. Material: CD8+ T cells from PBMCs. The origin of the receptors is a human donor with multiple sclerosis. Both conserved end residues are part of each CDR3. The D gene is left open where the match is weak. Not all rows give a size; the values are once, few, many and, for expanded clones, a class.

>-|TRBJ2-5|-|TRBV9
TGTGCCAGCAGCGTAGTAAGACAGGGAGGCATGGAGACCCAGTACTTC
CASSVVRQGGMETQYF
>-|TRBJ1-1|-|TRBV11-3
TGTGCCAGCAGCCAACGGGACAAAATGGAAGCTTTCTTT
CASSQRDKMEAFF
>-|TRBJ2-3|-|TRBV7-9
TGTGCCAGCAGCCCCGACGGTTTCACAGATACGCAGTATTTT
CASSPDGFTDTQYF
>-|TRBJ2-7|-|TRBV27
TGTGCCAGCAGACCGGCAGGGGAGGCCTACGAGCAGTACTTC
CASRPAGEAYEQYF
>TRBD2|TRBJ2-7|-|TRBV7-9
TGTGCCAGCAGCTTCAGCGGGAGGGCAAACGAGCAGTACTTC
CASSFSGRANEQYF
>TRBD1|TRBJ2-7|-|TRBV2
TGTGCCAGCAGTGATGTGACAGGGTGGCCCTACGAGCAGTACTTC
CASSDVTGWPYEQYF
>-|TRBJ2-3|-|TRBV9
TGTGCCAGCGGCTTGAGGGATACGCAGTATTTT
CASGLRDTQYF
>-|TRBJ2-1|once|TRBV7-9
TGTGCCAGCAGCTCCCGCTTCAAGGATGAGCAGTTCTTC
CASSSRFKDEQFF
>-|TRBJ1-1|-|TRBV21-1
TGTGCCAGCAGCCTGCGGACAGGGCGAGCTTTCTTT
CASSLRTGRAFF
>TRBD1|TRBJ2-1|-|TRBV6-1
TGTGCCATCAGTGAAGGGACAGGGGGCCTTAATGAGCAGTTCTTC
CAISEGTGGLNEQFF
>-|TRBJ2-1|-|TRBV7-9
TGTGCCAGCAGTTCTAGGAGGTATGAGCAGTTCTTC
CASSSRRYEQFF
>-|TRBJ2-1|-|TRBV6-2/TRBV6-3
TGTGCCAGCAGCCTCGACATGAGCTCCTACAATGAGCAGTTCTTC
CASSLDMSSYNEQFF
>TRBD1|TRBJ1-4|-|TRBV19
TGTGCCAGTAGTGAACAGGGGGCCGAATTTGCAACTAATGAAAAACTGTTTTTT
CASSEQGAEFATNEKLFF
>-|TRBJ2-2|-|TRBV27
TGTGCCAGCAGGATAGACACCGGGGAGCTGTTTTTT
CASRIDTGELFF
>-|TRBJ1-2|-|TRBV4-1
TGCGCCAGCAGCCAAGGACAGGCTATTCCCTATGGCTACACCTTC
CASSQGQAIPYGYTF
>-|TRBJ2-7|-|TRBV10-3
TGTGCCATCAGTGAGAGCAACGAGCAGTACTTC
CAISESNEQYF
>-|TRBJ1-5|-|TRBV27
TGTGCCAGCAGGAGGGAGGGGAGGTATAGCAATCAGCCCCAGCATTTT
CASRREGRYSNQPQHF
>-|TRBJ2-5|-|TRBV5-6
TGTGCCAGCAGCTTAGGCGGGCCTAGGACCCAGTACTTC
CASSLGGPRTQYF
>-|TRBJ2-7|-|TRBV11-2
TGTGCCAGCAGCTTAGGGCCACAGGGCTACGAGCAGTACTTC
CASSLGPQGYEQYF
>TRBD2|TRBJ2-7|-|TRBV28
TGTGCCAGCAGTACCCTCGGTGTTAGCGGGAGGCTCTTTAATCACGAGCAGTACTTC
CASSTLGVSGRLFNHEQYF
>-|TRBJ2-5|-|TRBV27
TGTGCCAGCAGTAGGAGGGGGATTCAAGAGACCCAGTACTTC
CASSRRGIQETQYF
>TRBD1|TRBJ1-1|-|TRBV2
TGTGCCAGCATAATCAATCCGCTGAAACCGGGACAGGGTTCCCGATGTGAAGCTTTCTTT
CASIINPLKPGQGSRCEAFF
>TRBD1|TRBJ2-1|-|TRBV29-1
TGCAGCGTTGGATGGGGACAGGAGTACAATGAGCAGTTCTTC
CSVGWGQEYNEQFF
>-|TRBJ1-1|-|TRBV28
TGTGCCAGCAGTTTATCGTGGGGCACTGAAGCTTTCTTT
CASSLSWGTEAFF
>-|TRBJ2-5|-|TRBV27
TGTGCCAGCAGTTCGGGATCGGGCGCGACCCAGTACTTC
CASSSGSGATQYF
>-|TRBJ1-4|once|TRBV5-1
TGCGCCAGCAGCTCCCGCGGTGGAACTAATGAAAAACTGTTTTTT
CASSSRGGTNEKLFF
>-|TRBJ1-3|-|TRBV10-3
TGTGCCATCAGTGACCGGCAGAGCTCTGGAAACACCATATATTTT
CAISDRQSSGNTIYF
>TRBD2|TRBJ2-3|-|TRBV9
TGTGCCAGCAGCGTAGATAGCGGGAGTGGCCGTACGCAGTATTTT
CASSVDSGSGRTQYF
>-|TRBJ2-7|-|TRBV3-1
TGTGCCAGCAGCCAAGGTAGTAGGGGCGAGCAGTACTTC
CASSQGSRGEQYF
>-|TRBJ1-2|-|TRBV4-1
TGCGCCAGCAGCCCAGGACACAAGAGGAGTGGCTACACCTTC
CASSPGHKRSGYTF
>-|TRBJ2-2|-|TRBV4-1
TGCGCCAGCAGCCAGGACGGTGTCAGCACCGGGGAGCTGTTTTTT
CASSQDGVSTGELFF
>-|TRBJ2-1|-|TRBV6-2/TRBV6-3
TGTGCCAGCAGTCCCCTATCCGGGGAGGCCTACAATGAGCAGTTCTTC
CASSPLSGEAYNEQFF
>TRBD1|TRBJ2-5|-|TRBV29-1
TGCAGCGTTGGTACAGGGGTGGGAGAGACCCAGTACTTC
CSVGTGVGETQYF
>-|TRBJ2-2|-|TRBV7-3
TGTGCCAGCAGCTTAACTGTGACCACCGGGGAGCTGTTTTTT
CASSLTVTTGELFF
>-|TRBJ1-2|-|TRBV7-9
TGTGCCAGCAGCGGCCTTGGGCTACGCAACTATGGCTACACCTTC
CASSGLGLRNYGYTF
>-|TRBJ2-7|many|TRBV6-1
TGTGCCAGCAGCCCCACGGGGTACGAGCAGTACTTC
CASSPTGYEQYF